The TCR beta chain under discussion was sequenced for a study of cytomegalovirus exposure and HLA in healthy donors. Study-level findings and limits: It was reported that TCR beta sequences correctly inferred the HLA-A and HLA-B alleles for most subjects.

The CDR3 is made up of 14 amino acids. CDR1 and CDR2 (germline): KGHSH, LQKENI. Trimming at V came to 10 bases and at J to 0 bases, leaving 8 bases not matched to a gene. PCR used 60 Vbeta primers and 13 Jbeta primers. Clones were sequenced by immunoSEQ multiplex PCR, and TCRdb holds only the in-frame ones, with some missing. The sample contains about 100,000 clones, approximately 87% of which appear only once. As regards this clone: As yet, its antigen is unknown.

The sequence came from a man aged 40-49 years in good health and CMV-seronegative. The rearrangement uses TRBV18 and TRBJ2-5; TRBD1 agrees at 7 bases. The sequenced sample was PBMCs. The CDR3 DNA follows: TGTGCCACCAAACTAACAGGGGACCAAGAGACCCAGTACTTC. Translated: CATKLTGDQETQYF.